The 30 T cell receptor delta chains given below trace back to one sample, sequenced in a study of gamma-delta T cells after stem cell transplantation. TCRdb called clones anew from the RT-PCR reads with CATT. The sample carries 11,000 or so delta-chain clones, 30% to 40% recorded once. The specimen sequenced was gamma-delta T cells. The receptors shown here come from a human donor. It is not recorded whose cells these are; they may come from a transplant donor.

Judged by abundance, this clone is medium-sized (0.01 to 0.1%). This chain links TRDV2 with TRDJ3, with 10 nucleotides matching TRDD3. V was pared by 3 bases and J by 1 base, with 5 bases of the junction left unmatched. The CDR3 has 18 residues. The V gene's germline CDR1 is GEAIGNYY and CDR2 EKD. This CDR3 reads CACDPSGDTSWDTRQMFF. CDR3 DNA sequence: TGTGCCTGTGACCCTTCGGGGGATACGTCCTGGGACACCCGACAGATGTTTTTC.

V is TRDV1 and J is TRDJ1, with 11 bases matching TRDD3. The CDR3 runs to 22 residues. CDR1 is TSWWSYY, CDR2 QGS, per germline. With 0 bases clipped from V and 3 bases from J, the junction kept 21 bases outside the gene matches. The CDR3 nucleotides are TGTGCTCTTGGGGAACTCCCGGGAATCCTACGACCGATGGGGGATACGGCCGATAAACTCATCTTT. Its translation is CALGELPGILRPMGDTADKLIF.

The rearrangement uses TRDV2 and TRDJ1, with 8 bases fitting TRDD3. Germline V gene lookup returns CDR1 GEAIGNYY and CDR2 EKD. The CDR3 spans 18 residues. V shed 2 bases and J 2 bases; nucleotides not matched to a gene: 15. The CDR3 coding sequence is TGTGCCTGTGACATTATCGTACTGGGGGGGTGTTTGACCGATAAACTCATCTTT. Residues: CACDIIVLGGCLTDKLIF.

For this clone: A read error may account for a junction end that differs from germline. This chain uses TRDV1 with TRDJ1, with 10 bases lining up with TRDD3. Looked up from germline, CDR1 is TSWWSYY and CDR2 is QGS. The CDR3 consists of 19 residues. DNA for the CDR3: TGTGCTATTGGCGTCAGGTGCTTCCTCTCGTCTGGGGGATACGATAAACTCATCTTT. Its translation: CAIGVRCFLSSGGYDKLIF.

This clone was seen only a few times. The chain uses TRDV1 and TRDJ1, with 9 bases aligning to TRDD2. The CDR3 totals 21 residues. The germline V gene encodes CDR1 TSWWSYY and CDR2 QGS. J lost 0 bases, V lost 5 bases, and 22 bases had no gene match. The CDR3 region is CALGNPAFLLPYARYTDKLIF. In DNA, the CDR3 is TGTGCTCTTGGGAACCCAGCCTTCCTACTACCATACGCACGGTACACCGATAAACTCATCTTT.

Turning to this clone: The junction shows a germline mismatch at one end, possibly a read error. V is TRDV2 and J is TRDJ3, with TRDD3 identical over 7 bases. Germline lookup yields CDR1 GEAIGNYY and CDR2 EKD. The CDR3 spans 20 residues. The CDR3 is CACDTAWGRESSWDTRQMFF. In DNA form, the CDR3 reads TGTGCCTGTGACACCGCGTGGGGGAGAGAAAGCTCCTGGGACACCCGCCAGATGTTTTTC.

The table lists this clone with a few counts. The CDR3 reads CALGPRSLPGGTDKLIF. The CDR3 region has the DNA TGTGCTCTTGGGCCACGCTCCTTGCCTGGGGGAACCGATAAACTCATCTTT. The chain employs TRDV1 and TRDJ1, with TRDD3 identical over 8 bases. Trimming cost V 5 bases and J 2 bases; bases outside gene matches: 13. The CDR3 totals 17 residues. Germline V CDR1 and CDR2: TSWWSYY, QGS.

A few counts support this clone. This chain uses TRDV1 with TRDJ1; 8 bases are shared with TRDD3. Germline values: CDR1 TSWWSYY, CDR2 QGS. CDR3 length: 23 residues. Trimming cost V 5 bases and J 0 bases; bases outside gene matches: 29. The CDR3 sequence is CALGLPRLRLLLGGLSYTDKLIF. In nucleotides, the CDR3 is TGTGCTCTTGGGCTACCTCGGCTACGCCTTTTACTGGGGGGCCTTTCTTACACCGATAAACTCATCTTT.

With respect to this clone: A read error may produce the germline difference seen at one junction end. The chain links TRDV3 to TRDJ1; the D is unclear. Germline V lookup: CDR1 TVYSNPD, CDR2 GDNSRS (reference sequence). This CDR3 has 14 residues. The CDR3 loop is CAFSLGSYTAKLIF. For the CDR3, the DNA is TGTGCCTTTTCCTTGGGCTCGTACACCGCTAAACTCATCTTT.

V is TRDV2 and J is TRDJ1, with 12 positions matching TRDD3. CDR1 is GEAIGNYY, CDR2 EKD, per germline. J lost 0 bases, V lost 5 bases, and 30 bases had no gene match. This CDR3 contains 24 residues. Here the CDR3 DNA reads TGTGCCTGTGGATCCCCCAACATTCTAATCGAGTACTGGGGGATACAGGCGTACACCGATAAACTCATCTTT. It specifies CACGSPNILIEYWGIQAYTDKLIF.

This clone was observed a handful of times. DNA for the CDR3: TGTGCTCTTGGGGAACTAGTACATACCGTGACTGGGGGATATTTTAAACTCATCTTT. It yields the protein CALGELVHTVTGGYFKLIF. V is TRDV1 and J is TRDJ1; 11 nucleotides line up with TRDD3. The V and J ends lost 0 bases and 7 bases, in that order; junction bases with no gene match: 16. Germline V lookup: CDR1 TSWWSYY, CDR2 QGS. There are 19 residues in the CDR3.

This chain joins TRAV29/DV5 and TRDJ1, with D unclear. V shed 1 base and J shed 8 bases, with 21 bases lying between them. Germline V lookup: CDR1 NSMFDY, CDR2 ISSIKDK. This CDR3 region has 15 residues. Here the CDR3 reads CAASLRPGYCSKLIF. DNA for the CDR3: TGTGCAGCAAGCCTACGGCCGGGGTACTGCTCCAAACTCATCTTT.

The rearrangement joins TRDV1 to TRDJ2, with 12 bases identical to TRDD3. The V segment lost 4 bases and the J segment 0 bases; nucleotides outside the gene matches: 18. The CDR3 is made up of 22 amino acids. The V gene's germline CDR1 is TSWWSYY and CDR2 QGS. The CDR3, as DNA: TGTGCTCTTGGGGGCCCCCTCTTCAAACTGGGGGATACCCCCCCTTTGACAGCACAACTCTTCTTT. It is translated as CALGGPLFKLGDTPPLTAQLFF.

About this clone itself: One base away lies a much larger clone, so this may be a sequencing read error. In nucleotides, the CDR3 is TGTGCCTGTGGCACCGGGATGTCTCATTATGCCAGCTGGGGTCCTAGCTCCTGGGACACCCGACAGATGTTTTTC. Protein product: CACGTGMSHYASWGPSSWDTRQMFF. The V call is TRDV2, the J call TRDJ3; possibly TRDD3 for D (6 bases). CDR3 length: 25 amino acids. The V gene's germline CDR1 is GEAIGNYY and CDR2 EKD.

This clone has only a few counts. The V and J genes are TRDV1 and TRDJ1, with 10 bases fitting TRDD3. This CDR3 comprises 23 residues. Trimming at V came to 4 bases and at J to 13 bases, leaving 39 bases not matched to a gene. The germline CDR1 and CDR2 sequences are TSWWSYY and QGS. The CDR3 nucleotides are TGTGCTCTTGGGGGGTCCACCGGCCTTCCTAAAGCCGGCTATTACTGGGGGATTCAGCCGAGCATCTTT. It is translated as CALGGSTGLPKAGYYWGIQPSIF.

Worth noting for this clone: In the same sample, other DNA sequences code for this CDR3. The CDR3 DNA sequence: TGTGCCTGTGACAATACTGGGGTCCTCTCCTGGGACACCCGACAGATGTTTTTC. Translating gives CACDNTGVLSWDTRQMFF. The chain couples TRDV2 to TRDJ3; 7 bases align to TRDD3. This CDR3 comprises 18 residues. The junction had 6 bases not matched to a gene; V was cut back by 2 bases and J by 0 bases. Per the germline V gene, CDR1 is GEAIGNYY and CDR2 is EKD.

The chain combines TRDV3 with TRDJ1; TRDD3 agrees at 9 bases. CDR1 TVYSNPD and CDR2 GDNSRS come from the germline V gene (reference sequence). CDR3 length: 16 amino acids. With V trimmed by 5 bases and J by 8 bases, 21 bases remained unmatched. The CDR3: CASTGPTSTGGEKLIF. Here the CDR3 DNA reads TGTGCCAGCACGGGTCCCACCTCTACTGGGGGAGAAAAACTCATCTTT.

This clone was counted only a few times. J is TRDJ1 and V is TRDV3; TRDD3 aligns across 10 bases. The CDR3 covers 18 residues. The V gene's germline CDR1 is TVYSNPD and CDR2 GDNSRS (reference sequence). The ends lost 3 bases at V and 0 bases at J; junction bases unmatched: 16. The CDR3 spells CAFRPRGIRPKYTDKLIF. CDR3 in DNA: TGTGCCTTCCGCCCCCGGGGGATACGCCCCAAGTACACCGATAAACTCATCTTT.

This rearrangement joins TRDV1 to TRDJ2; 9 nucleotides agree with TRDD2. The germline V gene encodes CDR1 TSWWSYY and CDR2 QGS. CDR3 length: 22 residues. Trimming removed 3 bases from V and 4 bases from J; junction bases left unmatched: 24. CDR3 nucleotide sequence: TGTGCTCTTGGGGAGACACCTTCCTACGATGACTGGTGGATAGGTACGACAGCACAACTCTTCTTT. Its protein product is CALGETPSYDDWWIGTTAQLFF.

In its sample, this clone was seen a few times. The chain links TRDV1 to TRDJ1, with 9 bases aligning to TRDD3. The V gene end was trimmed by 0 bases and the J gene end by 1 base; junction bases not matched to a gene: 21. This CDR3 contains 22 residues. CDR1 TSWWSYY and CDR2 QGS come from the germline V gene. CDR3 protein: CALGELVTDWGTRRPFTDKLIF. Written as DNA, the CDR3 is TGTGCTCTTGGGGAACTTGTGACCGACTGGGGGACCCGCCGCCCGTTCACCGATAAACTCATCTTT.

This clone was counted between two and nine times. The rearrangement joins TRDV3 to TRDJ1; 10 bases agree with TRDD3. CDR1 TVYSNPD and CDR2 GDNSRS come from the germline V gene (reference sequence). J gave up 0 bases and V 0 bases, and 37 bases lay outside the gene matches. This CDR3 contains 26 residues. CDR3 amino acids: CAFSCFSYNYHELGDPPGGYTDKLIF. The CDR3 DNA follows: TGTGCCTTTAGCTGTTTTTCCTACAACTATCACGAACTGGGGGATCCACCCGGAGGGTACACCGATAAACTCATCTTT. Full variable domain (outside the CDR3, taken from reference TRDV3 and TRDJ1): CDKVTQSSPDQTVASGSEVVLLCTYDTVYSNPDLFWYRIRPDYSFQFVFYGDNSRSEGADFTQGRFSVKHILTQKAFHLVISPVRTEDSATYYCAFSCFSYNYHELGDPPGGYTDKLIFGKGTRVTVEP.

This clone was observed a handful of times. The chain carries TRDV2 and TRDJ3; 7 bases align to TRDD3. This CDR3 contains 21 residues. The germline CDR1 and CDR2 sequences are GEAIGNYY and EKD. V lost 3 bases to trimming and J lost 0 bases; unmatched junction nucleotides: 16. For the CDR3, the DNA is TGTGCCTGTGACGACACGCGGTGGGGGACTTCGAGCTCCTGGGACACCCGACAGATGTTTTTC. It yields the protein CACDDTRWGTSSSWDTRQMFF.

This clone was seen a few times. The rearrangement links TRDV2 to TRDJ3; D ambiguous. There are 20 residues in the CDR3. Trimming removed 0 bases from V and 2 bases from J, with 19 bases in between. Germline CDR1 and CDR2: GEAIGNYY and EKD. The CDR3 loop reads CACDTGPGSCGTWDTRQMFF. DNA for the CDR3: TGTGCCTGTGACACCGGACCGGGTAGTTGTGGAACCTGGGACACCCGACAGATGTTTTTC.

The chain combines TRDV1 with TRDJ1, with 8 bases that match TRDD3. The trim removed 0 bases at V and 0 bases at J, leaving 15 bases unmatched. Per germline, CDR1 TSWWSYY and CDR2 QGS. This CDR3 is 20 amino acids long. The CDR3 nucleotides read TGTGCTCTTGGGGAACTCTTCGGGGTGGGGGATTTCTTATACACCGATAAACTCATCTTT. As protein: CALGELFGVGDFLYTDKLIF.

This chain joins TRDV1 and TRDJ1; TRDD3 matches at 11 bases. The CDR3 is made up of 23 amino acids. Germline values: CDR1 TSWWSYY, CDR2 QGS. Germline trimming cut 1 base from V and 0 bases from J; bases unmatched to any gene: 22. The CDR3: CALGERFLIPHLGDTPYTDKLIF. In DNA, the CDR3 is TGTGCTCTTGGGGAACGTTTTCTTATTCCCCATCTGGGGGATACACCGTACACCGATAAACTCATCTTT.

This clone was counted only a few times. A much larger clone sits a single nucleotide away, making a read error possible. The identical CDR3 is also encoded by other nucleotide sequences in the sample. This rearrangement joins TRDV2 to TRDJ1; TRDD3 agrees at 9 bases. The CDR3 loop spans 18 amino acids. Looked up from germline, CDR1 is GEAIGNYY and CDR2 is EKD. The CDR3, as DNA: TGTGCCTGCGACACATTAAGACTGGGGGACACCCGCACCGATAAACTCATCTTT. Protein product: CACDTLRLGDTRTDKLIF.

V usage is TRDV1 and J usage is TRDJ2; 8 bases align to TRDD3. V was pared by 5 bases and J by 12 bases, with 35 bases of the junction left unmatched. The CDR3 has 22 amino acids. Germline loops: CDR1 TSWWSYY, CDR2 QGS. The CDR3 here is CALGPALACNQYWGVPGAKLFF. The CDR3 bases are TGTGCTCTTGGGCCTGCGCTCGCCTGCAACCAGTACTGGGGGGTACCGGGGGCAAAACTCTTCTTT.

V gene TRDV1 combines with J gene TRDJ1, with D possibly being TRDD3 (6 bases). Germline V gene sequence: CDR1 TSWWSYY, CDR2 QGS. The CDR3 is 21 amino acids. V was clipped by 1 base and J by 0 bases, with 27 bases between them. CDR3 DNA sequence: TGTGCTCTTGGGGAACCCTACCTACCATACTGGGACCCTAAGTACACCGATAAACTCATCTTT. It codes for CALGEPYLPYWDPKYTDKLIF.

The chain couples TRDV1 to TRDJ1, with 11 nucleotides matching TRDD3. There are 25 residues in the CDR3. Germline assignment: CDR1 TSWWSYY and CDR2 QGS. V lost 0 bases and J lost 0; bases outside the gene matches: 27. The CDR3 sequence is CALGELYYGARGGGYGVLYTDKLIF. The CDR3 coding sequence is TGTGCTCTTGGGGAACTCTATTACGGGGCGAGAGGTGGGGGATACGGGGTCCTATACACCGATAAACTCATCTTT.

Comment on this clone: A much larger clonotype is one base distant, so this may be a read error. The V and J genes are TRDV2 and TRDJ1; TRDD3 matches at 12 bases. CDR1 and CDR2 (germline): GEAIGNYY, EKD. The CDR3 is 24 residues long. V dropped 5 bases and J dropped 0; count of bases not matched to a gene: 30. The CDR3 DNA sequence: TGTGCCTGTGGCCCCCCCTTTACGCCGATACTGGGGGATACAAGGGGGTTGTACACCGATAAACTCATCTTT. Amino acid sequence: CACGPPFTPILGDTRGLYTDKLIF.